This TCR beta chain is from a study of blood T cell repertoires in COVID-19. The method was immunoSEQ multiplex PCR; TCRdb's version includes in-frame clones alone and lacks a portion of them. The data show 140,000 to 150,000 clones, less than 90% seen once. Unmatched junction bases numbered 17, after V lost 5 bases and J lost 5 bases. The CDR3 sequence is 17 residues long. Germline CDR1 SGHTA, CDR2 FQGNSA. The sequenced material came from peripheral blood. The rearrangement uses TRBV7-2 and TRBJ2-5; 7 nucleotides line up with TRBD2. The TCR originated in a human donor with COVID-19, enrolled during active disease. The donor label of this sample is uncertain. CDR3 DNA sequence: TGTGCCAGCAGCCCAGCGGGGTTCGACTCCGGGGGGGAGACCCAGTACTTC. Protein sequence: CASSPAGFDSGGETQYF.